A single sample gave rise to the 13 T cell receptor beta chains below, sequenced in a study of T cells after yellow fever vaccination. TCRdb called the 5' RACE reads again in MiXCR, with one record for every CDR3 protein. The repertoire holds hundreds of thousands of distinct CDR3 sequences, with 10% to 15% as singletons. The starting material was PBMCs, obtained on the day of the yellow fever booster vaccination. These receptors were obtained from a man aged 25-45 years who received the YFV17D yellow fever vaccine.

This chain connects TRBV20-1 to TRBJ1-5; D not certain. CDR1 is DFQATT and CDR2 is SNEGSKA in the germline V gene (reference sequence). This CDR3 region has 16 residues. The V and J ends lost 1 base and 1 base respectively, with 14 bases between them. The CDR3 DNA reads as TGCAGTGCTAGAGTGGCGCTGGGTGGGAGCAATCAGCCCCAGCATTTT. Its translation: CSARVALGGSNQPQHF.

This clonotype came up a few times. One end of the junction varies from germline; a read error may be responsible. The chain has TRBV7-9 and TRBJ2-7, with TRBD2 matching 12 bases. There are 16 residues in the CDR3. CDR1 is SEHNR and CDR2 is FQNEAQ in the germline V gene (reference sequence). In DNA, the CDR3 is TGTGCCAGCAGCCTAGCGGGAGGGCCCAACCCCTACGAGCAGTACTTC. Translating it yields CASSLAGGPNPYEQYF.

This clonotype has more than one count but fewer than ten. This rearrangement joins TRBV2 to TRBJ2-7; possibly TRBD1 or TRBD2 for D (5 bases each). The V and J ends lost 1 base and 4 bases respectively, with 8 bases between them. The length of the CDR3 is 13 residues. The V gene's germline CDR1 is SNHLY and CDR2 FYNNEI. For the CDR3, the DNA is TGTGCCAGCAGTGAAGGGGGGAATTACGAGCAGTACTTC. The encoded protein is CASSEGGNYEQYF.

The chain employs TRBV27 and TRBJ1-2, with D perhaps matching TRBD1 (5 bases). The germline V and J ends were trimmed by 4 bases and 8 bases, with 17 bases remaining between them. Germline CDR1 and CDR2: MNHEY and SMNVEV (reference sequence). CDR3 length: 14 residues. The CDR3 loop is CASSSTGTGRGYTF. The CDR3 DNA reads as TGTGCCAGCAGTTCAACCGGGACGGGCAGGGGCTACACCTTC.

The chain is built from TRBV5-1 and TRBJ2-1, with D possibly matching TRBD1 (6 bases). Trimming stripped 1 base from V and 3 bases from J, with 14 bases between. The CDR3 loop spans 16 amino acids. In germline, CDR1 is SGHRS, CDR2 YFSETQ. In DNA form, the CDR3 reads TGCGCCAGCAGCTTGTTGGACAGTCCTCTCTACAATGAGCAGTTCTTC. Translated: CASSLLDSPLYNEQFF.

This clonotype appeared a single time. The chain carries TRBV4-2 and TRBJ2-4, with 7 bases lining up with TRBD2. In germline, CDR1 is LGHNA, CDR2 YNFKEQ. Unmatched junction bases numbered 7, after V lost 1 base and J lost 4 bases. The CDR3 loop spans 16 amino acids. The CDR3 is CASSQVAGDIKNIQYF. The CDR3 bases are TGTGCCAGCAGCCAAGTCGCGGGAGATATTAAAAACATTCAGTACTTC.

Concerning this clonotype itself: Mismatch with germline at one junction end may stem from a read error. This chain uses TRBV20-1 with TRBJ2-7; no definite D call. The CDR3 is 12 amino acids. Germline V gene sequence: CDR1 DFQATT, CDR2 SNEGSKA (reference sequence). The CDR3 sequence is CRARPASNEQYF. Written as DNA, the CDR3 is TGCAGAGCTAGACCAGCCTCCAACGAGCAGTACTTC.

The chain is built from TRBV27 and TRBJ2-1; no definite D call. This CDR3 comprises 14 residues. Germline V gene data show CDR1 as MNHEY and CDR2 as SMNVEV (reference sequence). The V gene lost 2 bases and the J gene lost 3 bases, with 8 bases spanning the gap. Here the CDR3 DNA reads TGTGCCAGCAGTTTAGGGCGGTTCTACAATGAGCAGTTCTTC. Protein: CASSLGRFYNEQFF.

This clonotype was detected only a few times. This chain joins TRBV6-5 and TRBJ1-3; no reliable D call. Germline assignment: CDR1 MNHEY and CDR2 SVGAGI. CDR3 length: 17 amino acids. Trimming shortened V by 0 bases and J by 0 bases, and 12 bases separated the two germline ends. Written as DNA, the CDR3 is TGTGCCAGCAGTTACTCTGGGGTGGTAACCTCTGGAAACACCATATATTTT. Translating it yields CASSYSGVVTSGNTIYF.

The J gene is TRBJ2-3, the V gene TRBV20-1; TRBD1 agrees at 9 bases. Germline V gene sequence: CDR1 DFQATT, CDR2 SNEGSKA (reference sequence). V trimming: 6 bases; J trimming: 4 bases; junction bases outside the gene matches: 11. The CDR3 sequence is 15 residues long. The CDR3 nucleotides read TGCAGTGCCCTACAGGGGGCGGGTGGTTCAGATACGCAGTATTTT. Residues: CSALQGAGGSDTQYF.

The rearrangement links TRBV6-1 to TRBJ2-2; 11 bases agree with TRBD2. The CDR3 totals 16 residues. Germline V gene sequence: CDR1 MNHNS, CDR2 SASEGT. V was pared by 6 bases and J by 0 bases, with 3 bases of the junction left unmatched. The CDR3 loop reads CASRSGLAANTGELFF. CDR3 in DNA: TGTGCCAGCAGATCGGGACTAGCGGCGAACACCGGGGAGCTGTTTTTT.

The rearrangement uses TRBV5-5 and TRBJ1-1; possible D gene TRBD1, 5 bases. The CDR3 length is 15 residues. The V end lost 1 base, the J end lost 2 bases, and 12 bases lay between the germline ends. Germline lookup yields CDR1 SGHKS and CDR2 YYEKEE (reference sequence). In DNA form, the CDR3 reads TGTGCCAGCAGCTTGTGGGGGGAAGGTAACACTGAAGCTTTCTTT. Its translation: CASSLWGEGNTEAFF. Filled out from reference TRBV5-5 and TRBJ1-1, the complete variable domain reads DAGVTQSPTHLIKTRGQQVTLRCSPISGHKSVSWYQQVLGQGPQFIFQYYEKEERGRGNFPDRFSARQFPNYSSELNVNALLLGDSALYLCASSLWGEGNTEAFFGQGTRLTVV.

This chain connects TRBV7-2 to TRBJ2-7; 10 nucleotides match TRBD1. Trimming at V came to 5 bases and at J to 5 bases, leaving 3 bases not matched to a gene. From germline, CDR1 is SGHTA and CDR2 FQGNSA. The length of the CDR3 is 13 residues. CDR3 coding DNA: TGTGCCAGCAGCACGGACAGGGGGAACGAGCAGTACTTC. Its protein product is CASSTDRGNEQYF.